The 6 T cell receptor beta chains presented below share a single source sample, sequenced in a study of PD-L1 blockade in urothelial cancer. The protocol was immunoSEQ multiplex PCR, while the TCRdb copy is restricted to in-frame clones and leaves out a portion. The data contain fewer than 55,000 clones, roughly four fifths of them singletons. Sequenced material: PBMCs, taken around atezolizumab (anti-PD-L1) treatment. Receptors originate from a man between 65 and 80 years old with urothelial cancer.

This sequence joins TRBV18 and TRBJ1-3; 8 bases align to TRBD1. This CDR3 comprises 17 residues. Germline CDR1 reads KGHSH; CDR2 reads LQKENI. J gave up 0 bases and V 3 bases, and 7 bases lay outside the gene matches. CDR3 residues: CASSPTDRGASGNTIYF. CDR3 nucleotides: TGTGCCAGCTCACCGACCGACAGGGGAGCCTCTGGAAACACCATATATTTT.

The chain joins TRBV15 to TRBJ2-3; the match to TRBD1 covers 7 bases. V lost 4 bases, J lost 2 bases, and 6 bases stayed unmatched. CDR3 size: 15 residues. CDR1 and CDR2 (germline): LNHNV, YYDKDF (reference sequence). The CDR3 coding sequence is TGTGCCACCAGCACACGACAGGGACCCACAGATACGCAGTATTTT. Its translation is CATSTRQGPTDTQYF.

The genes are TRBV5-1 and TRBJ2-1, with TRBD2 matching over 10 bases. The CDR3 totals 15 residues. The germline CDR1 and CDR2 sequences are SGHRS and YFSETQ. Trimming took 4 bases from V and 3 from J; bases not matched to a gene: 4. In nucleotides, the CDR3 is TGCGCCAGCAGCGGGCTAGCGGGAGTCTACAATGAGCAGTTCTTC. Its translation is CASSGLAGVYNEQFF. Looking up the rest from reference TRBV5-1 and TRBJ2-1 gives the full variable domain: KAGVTQTPRYLIKTRGQQVTLSCSPISGHRSVSWYQQTPGQGLQFLFEYFSETQRNKGNFPGRFSGRQFSNSRSEMNVSTLELGDSALYLCASSGLAGVYNEQFFGPGTRLTVL.

The DNA of the CDR3 is TGTGCCAGTAGTAGAGTGGCCGGCGCGGTCGGCGAGCAGTACTTC. Its translation: CASSRVAGAVGEQYF. V gene TRBV19 combines with J gene TRBJ2-7, with D unresolved. V lost 4 bases to trimming and J lost 6 bases, with 19 bases between them. CDR1 is LNHDA and CDR2 is SQIVND in the germline V gene (reference sequence). The CDR3 has 15 residues.

This chain connects TRBV21-1 to TRBJ2-7; the table's D call TRBD1 went unverified against the DNA. TRBV21-1 is marked as a pseudogene. The CDR3 is 22 residues long. This chain's CDR3 is CASSPIRVFGTGFLVVPYEQYF. CDR3 DNA: TGTGCCAGCAGCCCGATTCGGGTCTTCGGGACAGGGTTTTTAGTCGTGCCCTACGAGCAGTACTTC.

This chain's CDR3 is CSGKPGRANTEAFF. For the CDR3, the DNA is TGCAGCGGTAAGCCGGGGAGGGCGAACACTGAAGCTTTCTTT. The rearrangement joins TRBV29-1 to TRBJ1-1; D is undetermined. V gave up 7 bases and J gave up 1 base, with 16 bases separating them. Per the germline V gene, CDR1 is SQVTM and CDR2 is ANQGSEA. The CDR3 sequence is 14 residues long.